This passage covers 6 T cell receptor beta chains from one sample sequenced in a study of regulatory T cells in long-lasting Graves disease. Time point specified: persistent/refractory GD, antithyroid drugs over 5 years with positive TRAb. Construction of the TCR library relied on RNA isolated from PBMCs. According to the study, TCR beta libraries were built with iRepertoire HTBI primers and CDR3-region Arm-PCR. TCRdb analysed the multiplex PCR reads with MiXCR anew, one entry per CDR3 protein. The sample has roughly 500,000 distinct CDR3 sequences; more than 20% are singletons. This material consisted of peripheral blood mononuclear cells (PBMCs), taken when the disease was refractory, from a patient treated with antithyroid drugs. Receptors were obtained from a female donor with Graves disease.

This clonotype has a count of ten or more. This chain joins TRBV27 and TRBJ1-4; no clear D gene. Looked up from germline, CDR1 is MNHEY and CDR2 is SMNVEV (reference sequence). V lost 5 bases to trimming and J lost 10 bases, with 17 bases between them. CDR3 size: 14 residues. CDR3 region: CASSLYSVTGKLFF. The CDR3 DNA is TGTGCCAGCAGTCTATACAGCGTTACTGGAAAACTGTTTTTT.

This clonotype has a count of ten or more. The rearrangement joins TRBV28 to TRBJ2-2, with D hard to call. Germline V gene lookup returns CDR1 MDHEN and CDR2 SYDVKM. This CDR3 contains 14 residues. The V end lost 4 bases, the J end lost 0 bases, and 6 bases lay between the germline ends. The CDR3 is CASSSDPNTGELFF. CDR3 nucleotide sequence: TGTGCCAGCAGTTCGGATCCGAACACCGGGGAGCTGTTTTTT.

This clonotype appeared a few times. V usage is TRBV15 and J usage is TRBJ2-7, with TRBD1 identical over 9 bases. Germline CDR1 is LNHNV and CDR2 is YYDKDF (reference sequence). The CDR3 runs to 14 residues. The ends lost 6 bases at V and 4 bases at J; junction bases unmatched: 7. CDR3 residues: CATRAGTGKYEQYF. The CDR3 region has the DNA TGTGCCACCAGAGCCGGGACAGGGAAATACGAGCAGTACTTC.

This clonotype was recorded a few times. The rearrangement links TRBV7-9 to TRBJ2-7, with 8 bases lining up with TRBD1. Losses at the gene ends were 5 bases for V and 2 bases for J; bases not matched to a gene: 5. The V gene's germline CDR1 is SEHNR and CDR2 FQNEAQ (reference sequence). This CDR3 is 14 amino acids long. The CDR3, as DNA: TGTGCCAGCAGCGCACCGGGACAGGCCTACGAGCAGTACTTC. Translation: CASSAPGQAYEQYF.

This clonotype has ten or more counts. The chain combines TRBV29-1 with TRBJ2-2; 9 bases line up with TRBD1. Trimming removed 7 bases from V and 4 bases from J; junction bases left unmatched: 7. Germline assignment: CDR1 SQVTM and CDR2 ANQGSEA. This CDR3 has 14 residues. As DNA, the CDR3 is TGCAGCGGTAGGACAGGGGCGGGCACCGGGGAGCTGTTTTTT. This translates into CSGRTGAGTGELFF.

CDR3 in amino acids: CASSLTWGVGYEQYF. CDR3 nucleotide sequence: TGTGCCAGCAGCTTAACATGGGGAGTCGGCTACGAGCAGTACTTC. The V gene is TRBV7-3, the J gene TRBJ2-7, with D possibly being TRBD2 (5 bases). The CDR3 contains 15 residues. V lost 0 bases and J 3 bases, leaving 12 bases between the germline ends. Germline values: CDR1 SGHTA, CDR2 FQGTGA.